This T cell receptor (beta chain) was documented in a study of blood T cell repertoires in COVID-19. Overall study context: Italy, Spain and the United States were the sources of the convalescent and acute COVID-19 samples.

This clone has a handful of counts. There are 13 residues in the CDR3. From germline, CDR1 is SEHNR and CDR2 FQNEAQ (reference sequence). V was clipped by 4 bases and J by 7 bases; unmatched bases: 3. The study recruited people aged roughly 18 to 95 years across approximately 24 US areas. Symptom resolution, clearance, or two negative PCRs marked donors in Cohort 3 as recovered. Only in-frame clones appear in the TCRdb table, and some are missing; sequencing was by immunoSEQ multiplex PCR. The repertoire holds a few hundred thousand clones, around 90% seen once, with roughly 1.2% in the top ten. Sequencing was carried out using PBMCs or T cells enriched from blood (not recorded which). V and J are TRBV7-9 and TRBJ2-2; 7 nucleotides match TRBD1. The TCR was taken from a woman aged 18 to 35 who had recovered from COVID-19. CDR3 sequence: CASSSQGFGELFF. The CDR3 nucleotides are TGTGCCAGCAGCTCACAGGGGTTCGGGGAGCTGTTTTTT.